The sequence of this T cell receptor beta chain was determined in a study of cytomegalovirus exposure and HLA in healthy donors. Looking at the study overall: From 150 million to 200 million T cells, an earlier analysis saw approximately 110 million unique TCR beta sequences. HLA-typed donors contributed approximately 86 million unique TCRs, which were held in an early data release. Overall study results and limits: Earlier analysis found most TCR beta V segments productive about 90% or about 30% of the time. Several of the most significant clusters were apparently associated with common viral pathogens in a later analysis.

V was trimmed by 2 bases and J by 6 bases, leaving 10 bases between them. CDR1 and CDR2 from the germline V gene are SGHTA and FQGNSA. The CDR3 is made up of 13 amino acids. PCR involved 60 Vbeta and 13 Jbeta primers. The table came from immunoSEQ multiplex PCR; TCRdb's copy has only in-frame clones and leaves some out. Of more than 100,000 clones detected, roughly 65% appear once; the ten largest clones hold approximately 9.1%. This clone was seen a handful of times. The target antigen is unknown. The chain is built from TRBV7-2 and TRBJ1-1; D gene ambiguous. The sample consisted of PBMCs. The clonotype originates from a man between 40 and 49 years old in good health and CMV-seropositive. CDR3 nucleotides: TGTGCCAGCAGCTTAATTTCGGGTTCTGAAGCTTTCTTT. Residues: CASSLISGSEAFF.